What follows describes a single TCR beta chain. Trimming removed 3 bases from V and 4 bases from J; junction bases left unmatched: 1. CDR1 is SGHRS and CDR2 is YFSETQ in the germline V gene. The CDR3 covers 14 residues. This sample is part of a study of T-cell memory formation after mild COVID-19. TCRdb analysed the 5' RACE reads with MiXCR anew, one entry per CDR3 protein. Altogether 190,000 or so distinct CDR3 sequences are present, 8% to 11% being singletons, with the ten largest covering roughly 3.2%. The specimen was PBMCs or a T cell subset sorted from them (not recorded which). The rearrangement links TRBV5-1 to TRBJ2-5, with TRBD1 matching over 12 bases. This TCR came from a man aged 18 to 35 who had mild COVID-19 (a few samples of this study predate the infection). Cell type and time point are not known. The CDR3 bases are TGCGCCAGCAGCTCGGGACAGGGGGCAGAGACCCAGTACTTC. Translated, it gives CASSSGQGAETQYF.